A single sample gave rise to the 11 T cell receptor beta chains below, sequenced in a study of radiotherapy plus CTLA-4 blockade in lung cancer. Repertoires were generated with immunoSEQ multiplex PCR, while TCRdb's copy carries only in-frame clones and drops some. The sample records some 50,000 clones, under 85% being singletons. Sequenced material: peripheral blood, taken from a patient treated with radiotherapy plus ipilimumab. The receptors originated from a human donor with non-small cell lung cancer who had a partial response to radiotherapy plus ipilimumab.

This chain uses TRBV4-3 with TRBJ2-7; TRBD1 might be the D (6 bases). This CDR3 has 15 amino acids. Trimming removed 0 bases from V and 5 bases from J, with 14 bases in between. Germline CDR1 and CDR2: LGHNA and YSLEER. CDR3 in amino acids: CASSQEGAGINEQYF. As DNA, the CDR3 is TGCGCCAGCAGCCAAGAGGGGGCAGGAATTAACGAGCAGTACTTC.

This CDR3 reads CASSPPNLGATGELFF. In nucleotides, the CDR3 is TGTGCCAGCAGCCCTCCCAATTTGGGGGCAACCGGGGAGCTGTTTTTT. This chain joins TRBV7-9 and TRBJ2-2; tentative D call: TRBD1 (6 bases). V dropped 5 bases and J dropped 5 bases, with 18 bases sitting between them. In germline, CDR1 is SEHNR, CDR2 FQNEAQ (reference sequence). The CDR3 has 16 residues.

CDR3 coding DNA: TGTGCCAGCAGCCAAGATGGAGGGACCGGTGCGTGGCAGTACTTC. It encodes CASSQDGGTGAWQYF. The J gene is TRBJ2-7, the V gene TRBV4-2, with D tentatively TRBD2 (6 bases). Germline CDR1 is LGHNA and CDR2 is YNFKEQ. The V gene lost 0 bases and the J gene lost 9 bases, with 18 bases spanning the gap. The length of the CDR3 is 15 residues.

Here the CDR3 DNA reads TGCGCCAGCAGCTCCCCTGAGGGAACCTACGAGCAGTACTTC. Its protein product is CASSSPEGTYEQYF. The chain links TRBV5-1 to TRBJ2-7, with D tentatively TRBD2 (5 bases). Trimming stripped 3 bases from V and 2 bases from J, with 12 bases between. Per germline, CDR1 SGHRS and CDR2 YFSETQ. This CDR3 has 14 residues.

The V and J genes are TRBV10-1 and TRBJ2-1; possible D gene TRBD2, 6 bases. The CDR3 loop spans 18 amino acids. V gave up 8 bases and J gave up 4 bases, with 27 bases separating them. Germline values: CDR1 WNHNN, CDR2 SYGVQD (reference sequence). The CDR3 region has the DNA TGCGCCAGCCGCCCCCTGGGGGACCGGGACTGGTCGTACAATGAGCAGTTCTTC. Its protein is CASRPLGDRDWSYNEQFF.

V and J are TRBV4-2 and TRBJ1-2; 9 nucleotides line up with TRBD1. Germline trimming cut 4 bases from V and 4 bases from J; bases unmatched to any gene: 7. CDR1 is LGHNA, CDR2 YNFKEQ, per germline. The CDR3 extends over 15 amino acids. The CDR3 is CASSPGDRVGYGYTF. In DNA form, the CDR3 reads TGTGCCAGCAGCCCGGGGGACAGGGTGGGCTATGGCTACACCTTC.

The chain is built from TRBV29-1 and TRBJ1-3; D is ambiguous. Germline lookup yields CDR1 SQVTM and CDR2 ANQGSEA. This CDR3 contains 13 residues. Trimming removed 4 bases at V and 0 bases at J, with 7 bases between. CDR3 in amino acids: CSVGSLSGNTIYF. CDR3 DNA sequence: TGCAGCGTTGGAAGCCTCTCTGGAAACACCATATATTTT.

The V call is TRBV28, the J call TRBJ1-5; 7 bases match TRBD1. J was trimmed by 2 bases and V by 6 bases; bases with no gene match: 4. The CDR3 loop spans 14 amino acids. Germline V gene data show CDR1 as MDHEN and CDR2 as SYDVKM. The CDR3 reads CASRGGPRNQPQHF. In DNA, the CDR3 is TGTGCCAGCAGAGGGGGCCCCCGCAATCAGCCCCAGCATTTT.

This chain connects TRBV29-1 to TRBJ2-1, with 10 bases identical to TRBD1. The V gene end was trimmed by 5 bases and the J gene end by 4 bases; junction bases not matched to a gene: 5. The CDR3 totals 14 residues. In germline, CDR1 is SQVTM, CDR2 ANQGSEA. This CDR3 is CSVRDRGEYNEQFF. The CDR3 nucleotides are TGCAGCGTTCGGGACAGGGGCGAGTACAATGAGCAGTTCTTC.

The J gene is TRBJ2-5, the V gene TRBV19, with 11 bases lining up with TRBD2. CDR1 is LNHDA, CDR2 SQIVND, per germline (reference sequence). CDR3 length: 14 amino acids. The V gene end was trimmed by 5 bases and the J gene end by 3 bases; junction bases not matched to a gene: 2. CDR3 nucleotides: TGTGCCAGTAGTTTGGGACTAGCGGAAGAGACCCAGTACTTC. It codes for CASSLGLAEETQYF. Complete variable domain (other parts from reference TRBV19 and TRBJ2-5): DGGITQSPKYLFRKEGQNVTLSCEQNLNHDAMYWYRQDPGQGLRLIYYSQIVNDFQKGDIAEGYSVSREKKESFPLTVTSAQKNPTAFYLCASSLGLAEETQYFGPGTRLLVL.

The V gene is TRBV7-6, the J gene TRBJ2-5, with D perhaps matching TRBD1 (6 bases). Trimming shortened V by 5 bases and J by 1 base, and 11 bases separated the two germline ends. Germline CDR1 is SGHVS and CDR2 is FNYEAQ. This CDR3 contains 14 residues. CDR3 bases: TGTGCCAGCAGCCAGAGACAGGCCCAAGAGACCCAGTACTTC. Translating gives CASSQRQAQETQYF. The variable domain in full, completed from reference TRBV7-6 and TRBJ2-5, reads GAGVSQSPRYKVTKRGQDVALRCDPISGHVSLYWYRQALGQGPEFLTYFNYEAQQDKSGLPNDRFSAERPEGSISTLTIQRTEQRDSAMYRCASSQRQAQETQYFGPGTRLLVL.